The 8 T cell receptor beta chains reported below all come from one sample, sequenced in a study of tumor-infiltrating lymphocytes in primary liver carcinoma. The template, around 520 ng total RNA, yielded TCR beta cDNA made with a constant-region primer. Slightly modified ARM-PCR served as the procedure for the TCR beta libraries. These libraries came from three rounds of nested multiplex PCR. Forward primers for TRBV1-TRBV30 and a C-beta reverse primer served the first two PCR rounds, at around 9 cycles each. TCRdb passed the multiplex PCR reads through MiXCR, listing each CDR3 protein once. The table records about 100,000 distinct CDR3 sequences, around 73% of them present only once. The tissue used was unsorted bulk material of about 19-30 mg. RNA and DNA were co-extracted from it with the AllPrep DNA/RNA mini kit. Sequenced sample: liver tumor tissue from sampling region 2. Sample subset: tumor region T2, inferior pole. All receptors derive from a woman aged 60-70 years with primary liver carcinoma and hepatitis B virus infection.

Notes on this clonotype: An end of the junction does not agree with germline; a read error may underlie this. The CDR3 DNA sequence: TGTGCCAGCAGCTTAGATCTAAGTGGGTTAGGGGGAGAAGGTATAGATACGCGGTATTTT. Protein product: CASSLDLSGLGGEGIDTRYF. The J gene is TRBJ2-3, the V gene TRBV11-2; D is perhaps TRBD1 (6 bases). The germline V gene has CDR1 SGHAT and CDR2 FQNNGV. This CDR3 spans 20 amino acids.

A note on this clonotype: This is likely a read error, given that the CDR3 carries no conserved phenylalanine or tryptophan at its end. The chain couples TRBV11-2 to TRBJ2-3; no reliable D call. The J call may be mistaken, given a closer DNA end match to TRBJ1-5. The CDR3 covers 12 residues. Germline V gene data show CDR1 as SGHAT and CDR2 as FQNNGV. Here the CDR3 reads CVSSPWVDTQHS. The CDR3 DNA reads as TGTGTCAGCAGCCCCTGGGTGGATACGCAGCATTCT.

This clonotype was observed a single time. Just one base apart from a much larger clone, this may be a read error. The chain recombines TRBV5-4 with TRBJ2-7; D possibly corresponds to TRBD2 (6 bases). Per the germline V gene, CDR1 is SGHNT and CDR2 is YYREEE (reference sequence). This CDR3 has 17 residues. The CDR3 bases are TGTACCAGCAGCTTGGTTGGGGGGACCAGAGTCCTACGCGAGCAGTACTTC. It translates to CTSSLVGGTRVLREQYF.

This clonotype was observed many times. CDR3 sequence: CASSTGGAGTGELFF. In nucleotides, the CDR3 is TGTGCCAGCAGTACAGGGGGCGCAGGGACCGGGGAGCTGTTTTTT. The rearrangement links TRBV12-3 or TRBV12-4 to TRBJ2-2; 9 bases match TRBD1. With V trimmed by 5 bases and J by 5 bases, 6 bases remained unmatched. The CDR3 extends over 15 amino acids.

To note about this clonotype: No conserved phenylalanine or tryptophan is present at the end of the CDR3, so a read error is the likely explanation. The chain recombines TRBV24-1 with TRBJ2-3, with 12 nucleotides matching TRBD2. The CDR3 contains 20 residues. Germline loops: CDR1 KGHDR, CDR2 SFDVKD. The CDR3 DNA reads as TGTGCCACCAGTGATTCTCGCCCTAGACTAGCGGGGGTCGGCACAAATACGCAGTATCTT. Encoded protein: CATSDSRPRLAGVGTNTQYL.

With respect to this clonotype: At one end, the junction sequence differs from germline, possibly due to a read error. The chain links TRBV5-1 to TRBJ2-3, with D perhaps matching TRBD2 (6 bases). From germline, CDR1 is SGHRS and CDR2 YFSETQ. The CDR3 totals 17 residues. CDR3 DNA: TGCGCCAGCAGCTTGGTCCCGGGCACCACTAGCATAGATACGCAGTATTTT. This translates into CASSLVPGTTSIDTQYF.

This clonotype was detected only once. A much larger clone differs from this one at a single base, so this may be a read error. The rearrangement uses TRBV30 and TRBJ1-4; no clear D gene. V lost 2 bases, J lost 8 bases, and 12 bases lay in between. The V gene's germline CDR1 is GTSNPN and CDR2 SVGIG (reference sequence). This CDR3 comprises 13 residues. Here the CDR3 reads CAWSKMVSEKLFF. The CDR3 DNA reads as TGTGCCTGGAGTAAAATGGTCAGCGAAAAACTGTTTTTT.

V usage is TRBV6-5 and J usage is TRBJ2-2; 11 bases are a match to TRBD2. With V trimmed by 8 bases and J by 4 bases, 18 bases remained unmatched. This CDR3 region has 19 residues. Germline V gene data show CDR1 as MNHEY and CDR2 as SVGAGI. CDR3 sequence: CASAPVTSGSIRVTGELFF. DNA for the CDR3: TGTGCCAGCGCCCCAGTAACTAGCGGGAGTATCCGCGTCACCGGGGAGCTGTTTTTT.